Below, one T cell receptor beta chain is given with its context. The sample belongs to a study of T cell repertoires in cytomegalovirus infection. As for the study in general: It can be stated that public TCR beta signatures indicated CMV infection as well as a matching HLA type.

TCRdb re-called the reads through MiXCR, storing one row per CDR3 protein. The sample holds some 97,000 distinct CDR3 sequences, 20% to 30% seen once. Sequencing was done on a sample of CD8+ T cells from PBMCs. The receptor comes from a human donor in good health (CMV status not recorded). Some clones in this sample may be carry-over from other donors' samples.

The CDR3 loop reads CASSGRKANYEQYF. The CDR3 nucleotides read TGTGCCAGCAGCGGAAGAAAGGCAAACTACGAGCAGTACTTC. V usage is TRBV7-9 and J usage is TRBJ2-7; D not certain. Germline CDR1 and CDR2: SEHNR and FQNEAQ (reference sequence). The CDR3 contains 14 residues. V was cut by 5 bases and J by 3 bases, with 14 bases left in between.